One sample yielded the 21 T cell receptor beta chains listed below, sequenced in a study of OX40 agonist ivuxolimab in advanced cancers. The library was built by means of the immunoSEQ multiplex PCR assay. Not all clones reach the TCRdb copy of this immuneACCESS table, which keeps in-frame sequences only. Checked studies attribute under half of the gap to unresolved V genes and leave the rest unexplained. This sample is represented by some 77,000 clones; around 86% of them were singletons. The ten largest account for roughly 6.3% of the sample. The sample consisted of CD4+ or CD8+ T cells sorted from blood, taken in a trial of the OX40 agonist ivuxolimab. These receptors came from an adult with an advanced solid tumor such as melanoma, head and neck, liver or kidney cancer.

V and J are TRBV5-1 and TRBJ2-7, with TRBD2 matching over 7 bases. Germline-derived CDR1 and CDR2 are SGHRS and YFSETQ. V shed 1 base, J shed 1 base, and the junction held 14 bases outside the gene matches. The CDR3 consists of 18 residues. The CDR3 region has the DNA TGCGCCAGCAGCTTGTGGGGGGGTGGGACTTCGGCTTCCTACGAGCAGTACTTC. This codes for CASSLWGGGTSASYEQYF.

The chain links TRBV28 to TRBJ2-3; D is unclear. V lost 3 bases and J 1 base, leaving 8 bases between the germline ends. The CDR3 consists of 14 residues. Germline CDR1 and CDR2: MDHEN and SYDVKM. The CDR3 nucleotides are TGTGCCAGCAGTTTGGATCTGGGCACAGATACGCAGTATTTT. It translates to CASSLDLGTDTQYF.

The chain couples TRBV4-1 to TRBJ1-1, with D perhaps matching TRBD1 (5 bases). Germline lookup yields CDR1 MGHRA and CDR2 YSYEKL. The V and J ends lost 0 bases and 3 bases respectively, with 17 bases between them. The CDR3 consists of 17 residues. The CDR3 is CASSQEVLPGLDTEAFF. Written as DNA, the CDR3 is TGCGCCAGCAGCCAAGAGGTGCTTCCGGGGCTGGACACTGAAGCTTTCTTT.

This clone came up once. This chain joins TRBV4-3 and TRBJ2-3; D not certain. Trimming left V 0 bases short and J 2 bases short, with 6 bases between. CDR1 LGHNA and CDR2 YSLEER come from the germline V gene. The CDR3 consists of 14 residues. CDR3 in amino acids: CASSQDSHTDTQYF. Here the CDR3 DNA reads TGCGCCAGCAGCCAAGATTCGCACACAGATACGCAGTATTTT.

The chain combines TRBV19 with TRBJ1-4; D is possibly TRBD1 (6 bases). Germline CDR1 is LNHDA and CDR2 is SQIVND (reference sequence). The CDR3 has 15 residues. V was cut by 1 base and J by 3 bases, with 9 bases left in between. In DNA, the CDR3 is TGTGCCAGTAGTATAGGGGGGGCGTCTAATGAAAAACTGTTTTTT. Its protein product is CASSIGGASNEKLFF.

This CDR3 reads CASSDSYTSENQPQHF. CDR3 nucleotide sequence: TGTGCCAGCAGTGATTCGTACACCTCGGAGAATCAGCCCCAGCATTTT. This chain links TRBV2 with TRBJ1-5; no definite D call. Trimming removed 3 bases from V and 4 bases from J, with 16 bases in between. CDR1 and CDR2 (germline): SNHLY, FYNNEI. The length of the CDR3 is 16 residues.

This chain links TRBV7-2 with TRBJ2-5, with D tentatively TRBD1 (6 bases). V lost 1 base and J 4 bases, leaving 13 bases between the germline ends. This CDR3 has 15 residues. In germline, CDR1 is SGHTA, CDR2 FQGNSA. The CDR3 spells CASSLDGRGRETQYF. CDR3 DNA sequence: TGTGCCAGCAGCTTAGACGGCAGGGGAAGAGAGACCCAGTACTTC.

V gene TRBV6-1 combines with J gene TRBJ1-3, with D perhaps TRBD1 (5 bases). The germline V and J ends were trimmed by 2 bases and 0 bases, with 14 bases remaining between them. This CDR3 comprises 17 residues. Germline loops: CDR1 MNHNS, CDR2 SASEGT. For the CDR3, the DNA is TGTGCCAGCAGTGAACCGGCACAGGCCGACTCTGGAAACACCATATATTTT. This codes for CASSEPAQADSGNTIYF.

The rearrangement links TRBV11-3 to TRBJ2-7; the D gene is possibly TRBD1 (5 bases). The V end was cut by 2 bases, the J end by 6 bases, with 11 bases between. The CDR3 is 13 amino acids. CDR1 and CDR2 (germline): SGHNT, YENEEA. The CDR3 region is CASSLKRGGEQYF. Here the CDR3 DNA reads TGTGCCAGCAGCTTAAAAAGGGGTGGCGAGCAGTACTTC. The variable domain in full, with the rest retrieved from reference TRBV11-3 and TRBJ2-7, is EAGVVQSPRYKIIEKKQPVAFWCNPISGHNTLYWYLQNLGQGPELLIRYENEEAVDDSQLPKDRFSAERLKGVDSTLKIQPAELGDSAVYLCASSLKRGGEQYFGPGTRLTVT.

In its sample, this clone was seen once. The V call is TRBV10-3, the J call TRBJ2-1, with 9 bases fitting TRBD2. Germline lookup yields CDR1 ENHRY and CDR2 SYGVKD. The V segment lost 2 bases and the J segment 5 bases; nucleotides outside the gene matches: 10. The CDR3 is made up of 17 amino acids. In nucleotides, the CDR3 is TGTGCCATCAGTGAGCCCCACCGGCGGGGGGGAAACAATGAGCAGTTCTTC. This translates into CAISEPHRRGGNNEQFF.

In this sample, this clone turned up a few times. J is TRBJ2-2 and V is TRBV6-1; no clear D gene. CDR1 is MNHNS, CDR2 SASEGT, per germline. The CDR3 is 15 amino acids. Trimming shortened V by 6 bases and J by 5 bases, and 16 bases separated the two germline ends. The CDR3 sequence is CASRALSAGTGELFF. The DNA for the CDR3 is TGTGCCAGCAGGGCTCTGAGTGCCGGGACCGGGGAGCTGTTTTTT.

The chain joins TRBV10-2 to TRBJ1-5; D possibly corresponds to TRBD1 (6 bases). CDR3 length equals 14 residues. Germline CDR1 and CDR2: WSHSY and SAAADI. V was pared by 4 bases and J by 1 base, with 8 bases between. CDR3 in amino acids: CASSAGASNQPQHF. The CDR3, as DNA: TGCGCCAGCAGTGCAGGGGCCAGCAATCAGCCCCAGCATTTT.

The rearrangement joins TRBV5-1 to TRBJ1-1; a weak D match, TRBD1 (5 bases). The CDR3 extends over 19 amino acids. Deletions cut 0 bases from V and 1 base from J, with 22 bases between. Germline V gives CDR1 SGHRS, CDR2 YFSETQ. The CDR3 here is CASSLDRIFRAGTNTEAFF. The CDR3 coding sequence is TGCGCCAGCAGCTTGGACCGGATATTTCGGGCAGGGACGAACACTGAAGCTTTCTTT.

The chain has TRBV7-2 and TRBJ2-5; D possibly matches TRBD1 or TRBD2 (5 bases each). Germline V CDR1 and CDR2: SGHTA, FQGNSA. V lost 5 bases and J lost 4, with 17 bases in between. The CDR3 has 15 residues. CDR3 in amino acids: CASSPGPANIETQYF. CDR3 nucleotides: TGTGCCAGCAGCCCGGGACCCGCGAATATAGAGACCCAGTACTTC.

This sequence joins TRBV6-1 and TRBJ2-7; TRBD1 matches 8 bases. Looked up from germline, CDR1 is MNHNS and CDR2 is SASEGT. This CDR3 contains 14 residues. The ends lost 5 bases at V and 0 bases at J; junction bases unmatched: 3. CDR3: CASSPDRVSYEQYF. The DNA for the CDR3 is TGTGCCAGCAGTCCGGACAGGGTCTCCTACGAGCAGTACTTC.

The chain recombines TRBV7-9 with TRBJ2-1; 12 nucleotides agree with TRBD2. Looked up from germline, CDR1 is SEHNR and CDR2 is FQNEAQ (reference sequence). Germline trimming cut 6 bases from V and 6 bases from J; bases unmatched to any gene: 9. CDR3 length equals 16 residues. The CDR3 reads CASRRTSGARSNEQFF. DNA of the CDR3: TGTGCCAGCAGACGGACTAGCGGGGCGAGGTCCAATGAGCAGTTCTTC. The whole variable domain, remainder taken from reference TRBV7-9 and TRBJ2-1, is DTGVSQNPRHKITKRGQNVTFRCDPISEHNRLYWYRQTLGQGPEFLTYFQNEAQLEKSRLLSDRFSAERPKGSFSTLEIQRTEQGDSAMYLCASRRTSGARSNEQFFGPGTRLTVL.

This chain links TRBV10-2 with TRBJ2-1; 8 bases line up with TRBD2. From germline, CDR1 is WSHSY and CDR2 SAAADI. The junction had 3 bases not matched to a gene; V was cut back by 1 base and J by 4 bases. The CDR3 length is 15 residues. CDR3 in amino acids: CASSEWASGYNEQFF. CDR3 nucleotides: TGCGCCAGCAGTGAGTGGGCTAGCGGGTACAATGAGCAGTTCTTC.

The chain combines TRBV7-2 with TRBJ1-5; TRBD1 matches 8 bases. Trimming took 5 bases from V and 3 from J; bases not matched to a gene: 9. This CDR3 is built from 16 residues. CDR1 is SGHTA and CDR2 is FQGNSA in the germline V gene. CDR3 in DNA: TGTGCCAGCAGCATTTCCGGGACAGGAATCAATCAGCCCCAGCATTTT. It codes for CASSISGTGINQPQHF.

This clone was recorded only once. At one boundary the junction diverges from the germline segment, which might be a read error. The chain recombines TRBV7-2 with TRBJ1-6; 8 bases line up with TRBD1. Germline CDR1 SGHTA, CDR2 FQGNSA. The CDR3 runs 15 residues. The CDR3 loop reads CASSRGQGFDSLLHF. DNA for the CDR3: TGTGCCAGCAGCCGCGGACAGGGATTCGATTCACTCCTCCACTTT.

The chain employs TRBV5-5 and TRBJ2-7, with 8 positions matching TRBD1. V shed 3 bases, J shed 6 bases, and the junction held 5 bases outside the gene matches. Germline CDR1 and CDR2: SGHKS and YYEKEE (reference sequence). CDR3 length: 13 amino acids. Here the CDR3 DNA reads TGTGCCAGCAGCTCGACCGACAGGGGCGAGCAGTACTTC. The encoded protein is CASSSTDRGEQYF.

The chain links TRBV10-3 to TRBJ2-3; TRBD2 aligns across 11 bases. V lost 6 bases and J lost 6; bases outside the gene matches: 11. This CDR3 comprises 16 residues. Germline V lookup: CDR1 ENHRY, CDR2 SYGVKD. CDR3 sequence (DNA): TGTGCCATCAGGCAACTAGCGGGGGACACCGGGGATACGCAGTATTTT. Protein sequence: CAIRQLAGDTGDTQYF.